The 21 T cell receptor beta chains given below trace back to one sample, sequenced in a study of shared clonotypes between healthy human individuals. The table came from immunoSEQ multiplex PCR; TCRdb's copy has only in-frame clones and leaves some out. The data contain 2 million to 2.5 million clones, approximately 96% of them singletons. Material: naive CD4+ T cells sorted from blood. Indicated subset: CD45RA+ positively selected. These receptors were taken from a young man in good health.

The chain is built from TRBV5-1 and TRBJ2-3; D gene unclear. Germline V gives CDR1 SGHRS, CDR2 YFSETQ. Deletions cut 6 bases from V and 0 bases from J, with 14 bases between. CDR3 length: 15 amino acids. This CDR3 is CASMDDHLSTDTQYF. CDR3 nucleotides: TGCGCCAGCATGGATGACCATTTAAGCACAGATACGCAGTATTTT.

The chain recombines TRBV5-4 with TRBJ2-5; 7 nucleotides match TRBD1. The DNA end lines up better with TRBJ2-7; the J call may be wrong. Germline V gives CDR1 SGHNT, CDR2 YYREEE (reference sequence). This CDR3 is 16 amino acids long. This chain's CDR3 is CASSLRRQGDAYEQYF. DNA of the CDR3: TGTGCCAGCAGCTTGAGAAGACAGGGAGACGCCTACGAGCAGTACTTC.

The V and J genes are TRBV30 and TRBJ2-3; 10 bases map to TRBD2. In germline, CDR1 is GTSNPN, CDR2 SVGIG (reference sequence). This CDR3 spans 14 amino acids. J gave up 3 bases and V 3 bases, and 3 bases lay outside the gene matches. The CDR3: CAWRSSGGTDTQYF. The CDR3 region has the DNA TGTGCCTGGAGGAGTAGCGGGGGGACAGATACGCAGTATTTT. Filled out from reference TRBV30 and TRBJ2-3, the complete variable domain reads SQTIHQWPATLVQPVGSPLSLECTVEGTSNPNLYWYRQAAGRGLQLLFYSVGIGQISSEVPQNLSASRPQDRQFILSSKKLLLSDSGFYLCAWRSSGGTDTQYFGPGTRLTVL.

This clone came up once. This chain connects TRBV9 to TRBJ2-3; TRBD2 aligns across 12 bases. There are 18 residues in the CDR3. V dropped 4 bases and J dropped 1; count of bases not matched to a gene: 10. CDR1 is SGDLS, CDR2 YYNGEE, per germline. The DNA for the CDR3 is TGTGCCAGCAGCCCTAGCGGGGGGGCCTTTTTAGGCACAGATACGCAGTATTTT. It encodes CASSPSGGAFLGTDTQYF.

V gene TRBV7-2 combines with J gene TRBJ1-2; 7 positions match TRBD1. Trimming took 5 bases from V and 11 from J; bases not matched to a gene: 11. The CDR3 is 13 amino acids. Germline assignment: CDR1 SGHTA and CDR2 FQGNSA. The CDR3 nucleotides are TGTGCCAGCAGCCCTGGACAGGCGATCCGGTACACCTTC. Its translation is CASSPGQAIRYTF.

The CDR3 reads CASSEEQGTYYGYTF. In DNA, the CDR3 is TGTGCCAGCAGTGAAGAACAGGGGACGTACTATGGCTACACCTTC. The V gene is TRBV2, the J gene TRBJ1-2, with 7 bases fitting TRBD1. The CDR3 is made up of 15 amino acids. Germline CDR1 reads SNHLY; CDR2 reads FYNNEI. Trimming cost V 1 base and J 3 bases; bases outside gene matches: 5. Full variable domain (rest looked up from reference TRBV2 and TRBJ1-2): EPEVTQTPSHQVTQMGQEVILRCVPISNHLYFYWYRQILGQKVEFLVSFYNNEISEKSEIFDDQFSVERPDGSNFTLKIRSTKLEDSAMYFCASSEEQGTYYGYTFGSGTRLTVV.

The V call is TRBV7-8, the J call TRBJ2-7, with D unresolved. The CDR3 extends over 14 amino acids. From germline, CDR1 is SGHVS and CDR2 FQNEAQ. V lost 8 bases and J 0 bases, leaving 14 bases between the germline ends. The CDR3 sequence is CASALVSSSYEQYF. As DNA, the CDR3 is TGTGCCAGCGCACTCGTCTCGAGCTCCTACGAGCAGTACTTC.

This chain connects TRBV28 to TRBJ1-2; TRBD1 matches 9 bases. V trimming: 5 bases; J trimming: 3 bases; junction bases outside the gene matches: 4. This CDR3 is 14 amino acids long. Germline assignment: CDR1 MDHEN and CDR2 SYDVKM. This CDR3 is CASSTGGRDYGYTF. The CDR3, as DNA: TGTGCCAGCAGTACAGGGGGCAGGGACTATGGCTACACCTTC.

This chain links TRBV5-4 with TRBJ2-3, with TRBD2 identical over 13 bases. From germline, CDR1 is SGHNT and CDR2 YYREEE (reference sequence). Trimming removed 3 bases from V and 4 bases from J; junction bases left unmatched: 8. This CDR3 contains 17 residues. Written as DNA, the CDR3 is TGTGCCAGCAGCTCCCCGGGACTAGCGGGAAACGCAGATACGCAGTATTTT. It codes for CASSSPGLAGNADTQYF.

The V gene is TRBV5-4, the J gene TRBJ2-1; 7 nucleotides agree with TRBD1. The germline V gene encodes CDR1 SGHNT and CDR2 YYREEE (reference sequence). The CDR3 loop spans 13 amino acids. V lost 9 bases and J lost 1; bases outside the gene matches: 4. The CDR3: CATAQGSYNEQFF. The CDR3 region has the DNA TGTGCCACCGCACAGGGGTCCTACAATGAGCAGTTCTTC.

V and J are TRBV5-1 and TRBJ2-1, with 10 positions matching TRBD2. This CDR3 contains 16 residues. After removal of 1 base from V and 8 bases from J, the junction contained 9 bases not matched to a gene. Germline V lookup: CDR1 SGHRS, CDR2 YFSETQ. CDR3 protein: CASSLRGAGGPDEQFF. DNA for the CDR3: TGCGCCAGCAGCTTGAGAGGAGCGGGAGGGCCGGATGAGCAGTTCTTC. The entire variable domain, with the rest obtained from reference TRBV5-1 and TRBJ2-1, is as follows: KAGVTQTPRYLIKTRGQQVTLSCSPISGHRSVSWYQQTPGQGLQFLFEYFSETQRNKGNFPGRFSGRQFSNSRSEMNVSTLELGDSALYLCASSLRGAGGPDEQFFGPGTRLTVL.

The DNA for the CDR3 is TGTGCCAGCAGAGCCGGGACAGGGGGCGAGCAGTACTTC. Amino acids: CASRAGTGGEQYF. The chain links TRBV28 to TRBJ2-7, with TRBD1 matching 11 bases. V was clipped by 6 bases and J by 6 bases; unmatched bases: 4. Per the germline V gene, CDR1 is MDHEN and CDR2 is SYDVKM. The CDR3 sequence is 13 residues long.

The chain employs TRBV5-1 and TRBJ1-1; the D is unclear. Trimming left V 2 bases short and J 1 base short, with 9 bases between. Germline V gene lookup returns CDR1 SGHRS and CDR2 YFSETQ. The CDR3 sequence is 14 residues long. The CDR3 sequence: CASSLEWTNTEAFF. Here the CDR3 DNA reads TGCGCCAGCAGCTTAGAGTGGACGAACACTGAAGCTTTCTTT.

The chain links TRBV19 to TRBJ2-7; D gene unclear. V lost 4 bases, J lost 4 bases, and 11 bases lay in between. This CDR3 is 13 amino acids long. Per germline, CDR1 LNHDA and CDR2 SQIVND (reference sequence). CDR3 region: CASSTPSSYEQYF. Written as DNA, the CDR3 is TGTGCCAGTAGTACGCCTAGTAGTTACGAGCAGTACTTC.

The chain joins TRBV18 to TRBJ2-1, with D possibly TRBD1 on 6 matching bases. This CDR3 region has 14 residues. With 3 bases removed from V and 5 bases from J, the gap between germline ends came to 11 bases. Germline CDR1 reads KGHSH; CDR2 reads LQKENI. Here the CDR3 DNA reads TGTGCCAGCTCACCGATGGGGGCTAACAATGAGCAGTTCTTC. The encoded protein is CASSPMGANNEQFF.

The genes are TRBV28 and TRBJ1-1; a possible D gene is TRBD1 (5 bases). Looked up from germline, CDR1 is MDHEN and CDR2 is SYDVKM. The CDR3 is 15 residues long. The V and J ends lost 5 bases and 0 bases respectively, with 13 bases between them. The CDR3 loop reads CASSIGGSMNTEAFF. CDR3 coding DNA: TGTGCCAGCAGTATCGGGGGGTCTATGAACACTGAAGCTTTCTTT.

The chain uses TRBV6-5 and TRBJ2-5; perhaps TRBD2 as D (5 bases). CDR1 is MNHEY, CDR2 SVGAGI, per germline. The CDR3 has 12 residues. V dropped 10 bases and J dropped 5 bases, with 14 bases sitting between them. The CDR3 nucleotides are TGTGCCACGGGGTATCTCAAGGAGACCCAGTACTTC. The encoded protein is CATGYLKETQYF.

The chain has TRBV7-2 and TRBJ2-3; no definite D call. CDR1 and CDR2 from the germline V gene are SGHTA and FQGNSA. The V and J ends lost 0 bases and 4 bases respectively, with 11 bases between them. CDR3 length: 15 residues. The CDR3: CASSLALLGPDTQYF. For the CDR3, the DNA is TGTGCCAGCAGCTTAGCCCTTCTAGGCCCAGATACGCAGTATTTT.

CDR3 loop: CAWSHEDEQYF. The CDR3 DNA reads as TGTGCCTGGAGTCATGAGGACGAGCAGTACTTC. J is TRBJ2-7 and V is TRBV30; D call uncertain. V lost 2 bases, J lost 5 bases, and 7 bases lay in between. This CDR3 has 11 amino acids. Germline V gives CDR1 GTSNPN, CDR2 SVGIG (reference sequence).

This chain joins TRBV9 and TRBJ1-6, with 7 bases identical to TRBD1. The CDR3 covers 15 residues. Germline-derived CDR1 and CDR2 are SGDLS and YYNGEE. J was trimmed by 8 bases and V by 4 bases; bases with no gene match: 9. The CDR3 loop reads CASSPGDRDYSPLHF. CDR3 coding DNA: TGTGCCAGCAGCCCGGGCGACAGGGATTATTCACCCCTCCACTTT.

A note on this clone: Other DNA sequences of this sample code for an identical CDR3. The rearrangement uses TRBV7-2 and TRBJ2-2; 10 nucleotides line up with TRBD2. The CDR3 is 15 residues long. CDR1 SGHTA and CDR2 FQGNSA come from the germline V gene. V shed 4 bases, J shed 5 bases, and the junction held 4 bases outside the gene matches. Here the CDR3 reads CASSSSGRGTGELFF. DNA for the CDR3: TGTGCCAGCAGCTCCAGCGGGAGGGGAACCGGGGAGCTGTTTTTT.